One and the same sample provided the 21 T cell receptor beta chains below, sequenced in a study of T cell responses to AZD1222 COVID-19 vaccine. Measured with immunoSEQ multiplex PCR; TCRdb has only the in-frame clones, and not every one. This sample yields about 93,000 clones, of which under 90% are seen a single time; roughly 2.8% belongs to the top ten. This specimen consisted of peripheral blood, obtained on day 0 of MenACWY control vaccination. These receptors were taken from an adult in good health.

The chain recombines TRBV11-3 with TRBJ1-1; 9 positions agree with TRBD1. This CDR3 contains 15 residues. The ends lost 3 bases at V and 0 bases at J; junction bases unmatched: 2. Germline V CDR1 and CDR2: SGHNT, YENEEA. The CDR3 spells CASSLRTGVNTEAFF. Written as DNA, the CDR3 is TGTGCCAGCAGCTTGAGGACAGGGGTGAACACTGAAGCTTTCTTT.

The V call is TRBV7-9, the J call TRBJ1-1, with 7 bases identical to TRBD1. The CDR3 sequence is 14 residues long. Trimming at V came to 5 bases and at J to 1 base, leaving 4 bases not matched to a gene. Per the germline V gene, CDR1 is SEHNR and CDR2 is FQNEAQ (reference sequence). The CDR3 coding sequence is TGTGCCAGCAGCAATCAGGGGGGGAACACTGAAGCTTTCTTT. Translation gives CASSNQGGNTEAFF.

The J gene is TRBJ2-1, the V gene TRBV3-1 (or the pseudogene TRBV3-2), with a tentative D call TRBD1 (5 bases). The germline gives CDR1 LGHDT, CDR2 YNNKEL (reference sequence). The CDR3 has 12 amino acids. Trimming stripped 3 bases from V and 8 bases from J, with 8 bases between. The CDR3 spells CASSHGADEQFF. The DNA for the CDR3 is TGTGCCAGCAGCCATGGGGCGGATGAGCAGTTCTTC.

V usage is TRBV6-5 and J usage is TRBJ1-1; maybe TRBD1 (6 bases). Germline V CDR1 and CDR2: MNHEY, SVGAGI. V lost 2 bases, J lost 5 bases, and 12 bases lay in between. The CDR3 contains 14 residues. The CDR3 nucleotides read TGTGCCAGCAGTTACGGGGGCGAACAGACTGAAGCTTTCTTT. Translation gives CASSYGGEQTEAFF.

This clone was found a few times. The rearrangement uses TRBV11-2 and TRBJ2-7; no reliable D call. Per the germline V gene, CDR1 is SGHAT and CDR2 is FQNNGV. With 1 base removed from V and 3 bases from J, the gap between germline ends came to 7 bases. The CDR3 runs 13 residues. For the CDR3, the DNA is TGTGCCAGCAGCTTAGTGGGTGGCTACGAGCAGTACTTC. Its translation is CASSLVGGYEQYF.

The CDR3: CASSLGPLANVLTF. The CDR3 DNA reads as TGTGCCAGCAGCCTCGGTCCTTTGGCCAACGTCCTGACTTTC. The chain couples TRBV7-2 to TRBJ2-6; D is unresolved. Germline V gene lookup returns CDR1 SGHTA and CDR2 FQGNSA. V lost 5 bases and J lost 6, with 11 bases in between. There are 14 residues in the CDR3.

The chain is built from TRBV7-8 and TRBJ1-4; no definite D call. The CDR3 has 13 residues. From germline, CDR1 is SGHVS and CDR2 FQNEAQ. With 5 bases removed from V and 6 bases from J, the gap between germline ends came to 10 bases. The CDR3 DNA sequence: TGTGCCAGCAGCACCAAGGGATATGAAAAACTGTTTTTT. Encoded protein: CASSTKGYEKLFF.

The count of this clone is one. V gene TRBV7-2 combines with J gene TRBJ2-1; TRBD1 might be the D (6 bases). V was cut by 5 bases and J by 0 bases, with 17 bases left in between. The CDR3 totals 17 residues. CDR1 and CDR2 from the germline V gene are SGHTA and FQGNSA. The CDR3 loop is CASSIYSTGSSYNEQFF. CDR3 DNA sequence: TGTGCCAGCAGCATCTACTCGACAGGTTCCTCCTACAATGAGCAGTTCTTC.

The CDR3 DNA sequence: TGTGCCAGCAGTGAAGGAACATCCGATTTAAACAATGAGCAGTTCTTC. Translating it yields CASSEGTSDLNNEQFF. The genes are TRBV6-4 and TRBJ2-1; no firm D call. The V end was cut by 3 bases, the J end by 5 bases, with 17 bases between. Germline V CDR1 and CDR2: MRHNA, SNTAGT. This CDR3 has 16 residues.

This clone is medium-sized. The chain links TRBV7-9 to TRBJ2-2; TRBD1 is a possible D gene (7 bases). The CDR3 runs to 16 residues. Germline values: CDR1 SEHNR, CDR2 FQNEAQ (reference sequence). V shed 5 bases and J shed 3 bases, with 16 bases lying between them. CDR3 nucleotide sequence: TGTGCCAGCAGCAGAGGTACCAGGGGGGACACCGGGGAGCTGTTTTTT. It yields the protein CASSRGTRGDTGELFF.

V is TRBV4-3 and J is TRBJ2-2, with D maybe TRBD1 (6 bases). The CDR3 is 14 amino acids. V lost 0 bases and J 7 bases, leaving 9 bases between the germline ends. CDR1 and CDR2 from the germline V gene are LGHNA and YSLEER. DNA of the CDR3: TGCGCCAGCAGCCAAGAACCGGGACACGGGGAGCTGTTTTTT. This codes for CASSQEPGHGELFF.

The chain couples TRBV4-3 to TRBJ2-3; a possible D gene is TRBD2 (6 bases). V lost 1 base to trimming and J lost 2 bases, with 10 bases between them. The CDR3 loop spans 15 amino acids. Germline V gene data show CDR1 as LGHNA and CDR2 as YSLEER. CDR3 in amino acids: CASSQAAGPTDTQYF. As DNA, the CDR3 is TGCGCCAGCAGCCAAGCCGCGGGGCCCACAGATACGCAGTATTTT.

This clone was detected only a few times. The J gene is TRBJ2-3, the V gene TRBV10-3; 7 nucleotides agree with TRBD2. Trimming at V came to 6 bases and at J to 4 bases, leaving 22 bases not matched to a gene. The length of the CDR3 is 19 residues. The V gene's germline CDR1 is ENHRY and CDR2 SYGVKD. CDR3 DNA sequence: TGTGCCATCAGACCCCCTCATGGCCAGGACATGGGGGGGGCAGATACGCAGTATTTT. This codes for CAIRPPHGQDMGGADTQYF.

The chain employs TRBV30 and TRBJ1-3; D not resolved. The CDR3 is 13 residues long. The germline V gene has CDR1 GTSNPN and CDR2 SVGIG (reference sequence). The V and J ends lost 0 bases and 5 bases respectively, with 8 bases between them. The DNA of the CDR3 is TGTGCCTGGAGTGTACGACGGCGAAACACCATATATTTT. It yields the protein CAWSVRRRNTIYF.

The V gene is TRBV7-3, the J gene TRBJ2-2, with 7 bases lining up with TRBD1. CDR1 SGHTA and CDR2 FQGTGA come from the germline V gene. The CDR3 has 15 amino acids. V shed 4 bases and J 7 bases; nucleotides not matched to a gene: 9. Here the CDR3 DNA reads TGTGCCAGCAGCTCACAGACAGGGTCGAGCGGGGAGCTGTTTTTT. It specifies CASSSQTGSSGELFF.

The CDR3 DNA follows: TGTGCCAGCACCCGGACAGGGCCTTGGGACGAGCAGTACTTC. This codes for CASTRTGPWDEQYF. The chain links TRBV28 to TRBJ2-7; 8 bases are shared with TRBD1. This CDR3 spans 14 amino acids. V shed 7 bases and J 5 bases; nucleotides not matched to a gene: 10. CDR1 is MDHEN and CDR2 is SYDVKM in the germline V gene. The whole variable domain, filled in from reference TRBV28 and TRBJ2-7, reads DVKVTQSSRYLVKRTGEKVFLECVQDMDHENMFWYRQDPGLGLRLIYFSYDVKMKEKGDIPEGYSVSREKKERFSLILESASTNQTSMYLCASTRTGPWDEQYFGPGTRLTVT.

This chain uses TRBV11-2 with TRBJ1-2; 9 bases fit TRBD1. The CDR3 covers 15 residues. Germline V gene sequence: CDR1 SGHAT, CDR2 FQNNGV. The trim removed 3 bases at V and 8 bases at J, leaving 10 bases unmatched. CDR3 sequence (DNA): TGTGCCAGCAGCTTGGGACAGGGCCAGCTTAGCGGCTACACCTTC. Amino acid sequence: CASSLGQGQLSGYTF.

The genes are TRBV7-6 and TRBJ2-2, with D unclear. Trimming shortened V by 2 bases and J by 1 base, and 8 bases separated the two germline ends. Germline CDR1 and CDR2: SGHVS and FNYEAQ. The CDR3 loop spans 15 amino acids. CDR3 in amino acids: CASSLILMNTGELFF. The CDR3, as DNA: TGTGCCAGCAGCTTAATACTTATGAACACCGGGGAGCTGTTTTTT.

The chain carries TRBV4-2 and TRBJ1-2; no firm D call. Germline-derived CDR1 and CDR2 are LGHNA and YNFKEQ. Deletions cut 0 bases from V and 2 bases from J, with 10 bases between. The CDR3 is made up of 15 amino acids. This chain's CDR3 is CASSQDGSLNYGYTF. DNA for the CDR3: TGTGCCAGCAGCCAAGATGGCTCCCTGAACTATGGCTACACCTTC.

This sequence joins TRBV5-8 and TRBJ1-2; 8 nucleotides match TRBD1. With V trimmed by 5 bases and J by 6 bases, 6 bases remained unmatched. Germline lookup yields CDR1 SGHTS and CDR2 YDEGEE. The CDR3 loop spans 13 amino acids. CDR3 nucleotides: TGTGCCAGCAGGCTACAGGGGGGGGATGGCTACACCTTC. Its translation is CASRLQGGDGYTF.

The V and J genes are TRBV19 and TRBJ2-4, with a weak D call TRBD1 (6 bases). Trimming took off 1 base at V and 1 base at J, with 8 bases between the two ends. The CDR3 is 15 residues long. Germline V CDR1 and CDR2: LNHDA, SQIVND (reference sequence). CDR3 region: CASSIATGAKNIQYF. The CDR3 nucleotides are TGTGCCAGTAGTATAGCGACAGGTGCCAAAAACATTCAGTACTTC.